This T cell receptor (beta chain) was sequenced for a study of Ad26.COV2.S vaccination and SARS-CoV-2 variants. Overall study context: Each vaccinee took Ad26.COV2.S intramuscularly, once or twice 56 days apart.

CDR1 is SGHRS and CDR2 is YFSETQ in the germline V gene. Trimming took 3 bases from V and 0 from J; bases not matched to a gene: 3. The CDR3 is 14 residues long. The treatment: some 20 received Ad26.COV2.S at low or high dose, single or two shots; a few received placebo; per-sample allocation not given. Sampling occurred on day 63 after the first vaccine or placebo injection. An adult of 18-55 years in Boston served as donor. The assay was immunoSEQ multiplex PCR, and TCRdb's table has in-frame clones only and misses some. The profile shows some 460,000 clones, roughly nine tenths of them singletons. The sequencing here drew on peripheral blood, taken in a trial of Ad26.COV2.S vaccine versus placebo. This TCR came from a person between 18 and 65 years old who received the Ad26.COV2.S COVID-19 vaccine or a placebo. This chain connects TRBV5-1 to TRBJ2-7; 7 bases line up with TRBD2. CDR3 loop: CASSSQRGSYEQYF. The CDR3 DNA sequence: TGCGCCAGCAGCTCCCAGCGGGGCTCCTACGAGCAGTACTTC. Based on the CDR3 plus reference TRBV5-1 and TRBJ2-7, the full variable domain is KAGVTQTPRYLIKTRGQQVTLSCSPISGHRSVSWYQQTPGQGLQFLFEYFSETQRNKGNFPGRFSGRQFSNSRSEMNVSTLELGDSALYLCASSSQRGSYEQYFGPGTRLTVT.